A single sample gave rise to the 19 T cell receptor beta chains below, sequenced in a study of T-cell reconstitution after alpha-beta-depleted transplantation in children. This sample's TCRbeta library carried unique molecular identifier barcodes. TCRdb itself ran the PCR reads through MiXCR, one entry per CDR3 protein. The data hold some 350,000 distinct CDR3 sequences, with 15% to 20% observed a single time. The input for sequencing was PBMCs, mostly from graft donor cells, taken 360 days after TCRalphabeta/CD19-depleted stem cell transplant. These receptors were collected from a male patient aged 2 to 10 who had a stem cell transplant for acute lymphoblastic leukemia, so the T cells may come from the graft donor.

The chain employs TRBV3-1 and TRBJ2-5; D tentatively fits TRBD1 or TRBD2 (5 bases each). The ends were cut back, 6 bases at V and 2 bases at J, with 13 bases in the middle. The CDR3 is made up of 14 amino acids. The germline V gene encodes CDR1 LGHDT and CDR2 YNNKEL (reference sequence). The CDR3 region has the DNA TGTGCCAGCAGGCCCGGGGCCCCACAAGAGACCCAGTACTTC. Translation gives CASRPGAPQETQYF.

This clonotype appeared a few times. The chain is built from TRBV24-1 and TRBJ1-2, with no clear D. Trimming removed 1 base at V and 0 bases at J, with 14 bases between. The germline V gene encodes CDR1 KGHDR and CDR2 SFDVKD. The CDR3 is 17 amino acids. CDR3 DNA: TGTGCCACCAGTGATTTATCCCGGACCCTAGCTAACTATGGCTACACCTTC. Translated: CATSDLSRTLANYGYTF.

The sample holds a few counts of this clonotype. The V gene is TRBV28, the J gene TRBJ1-3, with unresolved D. Germline V CDR1 and CDR2: MDHEN, SYDVKM. CDR3 length: 14 residues. Trimming removed 3 bases from V and 2 bases from J, with 8 bases in between. The CDR3 here is CASSFRTPGNTIYF. The CDR3, as DNA: TGTGCCAGCAGTTTTCGGACCCCTGGAAACACCATATATTTT.

The V gene is TRBV25-1, the J gene TRBJ2-1; unclear D gene. This CDR3 comprises 14 residues. The germline V and J ends were trimmed by 4 bases and 2 bases, with 9 bases remaining between them. Germline-derived CDR1 and CDR2 are MGHDK and SYGVNS. In nucleotides, the CDR3 is TGTGCCAGCAGTGTCCACCCGCCCTACAATGAGCAGTTCTTC. It codes for CASSVHPPYNEQFF.

This clonotype came up a few times. The chain is built from TRBV15 and TRBJ1-5; D gene unclear. Germline CDR1 LNHNV, CDR2 YYDKDF (reference sequence). The CDR3 contains 15 residues. V was trimmed by 0 bases and J by 1 base, leaving 7 bases between them. The CDR3 region has the DNA TGTGCCACCAGCAGAGATCCTGGGAGCAATCAGCCCCAGCATTTT. Residues: CATSRDPGSNQPQHF.

Only a few counts were recorded for this clonotype. The chain uses TRBV11-1 and TRBJ2-1; 8 bases line up with TRBD2. The germline V gene has CDR1 SGHAT and CDR2 FQDESV (reference sequence). This CDR3 spans 18 amino acids. J lost 2 bases, V lost 1 base, and 10 bases had no gene match. CDR3 loop: CASSLDGRAGGPYNEQFF. CDR3 DNA: TGTGCCAGCAGCTTAGATGGACGCGCGGGAGGTCCCTACAATGAGCAGTTCTTC.

This clonotype was found a few times. The gene calls are TRBV28 and TRBJ1-5, with 11 positions matching TRBD1. Germline loops: CDR1 MDHEN, CDR2 SYDVKM. This CDR3 contains 17 residues. After removal of 6 bases from V and 0 bases from J, the junction contained 7 bases not matched to a gene. For the CDR3, the DNA is TGTGCCAGCAGGGACAGGGGGCCCCTTTATAGCAATCAGCCCCAGCATTTT. Its protein product is CASRDRGPLYSNQPQHF.

The chain uses TRBV7-3 and TRBJ2-6; the match to TRBD1 covers 8 bases. CDR3 length equals 17 residues. The V gene's germline CDR1 is SGHTA and CDR2 FQGTGA. With 11 bases clipped from V and 0 bases from J, the junction kept 12 bases outside the gene matches. Here the CDR3 DNA reads TGTGCCCCACGTGGGGACAGGAGGGCCTCTGGGGCCAACGTCCTGACTTTC. It encodes CAPRGDRRASGANVLTF. The whole variable domain, remainder taken from reference TRBV7-3 and TRBJ2-6, is GAGVSQTPSNKVTEKGKYVELRCDPISGHTALYWYRQSLGQGPEFLIYFQGTGAADDSGLPNDRFFAVRPEGSVSTLKIQRTERGDSAVYLCAPRGDRRASGANVLTFGAGSRLTVL.

This clonotype was counted at least ten times. The rearrangement links TRBV5-1 to TRBJ2-1; 10 positions match TRBD2. This CDR3 contains 15 residues. CDR1 and CDR2 from the germline V gene are SGHRS and YFSETQ. V shed 2 bases, J shed 5 bases, and the junction held 4 bases outside the gene matches. The CDR3 sequence is CASSFWTSGNNEQFF. The CDR3 nucleotides read TGCGCCAGCAGCTTCTGGACTAGCGGCAACAATGAGCAGTTCTTC.

The chain uses TRBV5-1 and TRBJ2-7; 9 bases are a match to TRBD1. J was trimmed by 3 bases and V by 0 bases; bases with no gene match: 7. CDR1 and CDR2 from the germline V gene are SGHRS and YFSETQ. This CDR3 comprises 16 residues. The CDR3 nucleotides are TGCGCCAGCAGCTTGGGACCCCGGGACAGGGACTACGAGCAGTACTTC. Translated, it gives CASSLGPRDRDYEQYF.

This clonotype was recorded many times. The rearrangement uses TRBV5-1 and TRBJ2-5; D gene ambiguous. The germline V and J ends were trimmed by 0 bases and 3 bases, with 9 bases remaining between them. Germline V lookup: CDR1 SGHRS, CDR2 YFSETQ. This CDR3 region has 14 residues. CDR3 sequence reads: CASSLGVREETQYF. The CDR3 DNA reads as TGCGCCAGCAGCTTGGGAGTTAGGGAAGAGACCCAGTACTTC.

This clonotype was observed at least ten times. The chain employs TRBV12-3 or TRBV12-4 and TRBJ2-3, with no clear D. Trimming removed 3 bases from V and 6 bases from J, with 4 bases in between. This CDR3 has 11 amino acids. CDR3 in amino acids: CASSLGDTQYF. As DNA, the CDR3 is TGTGCCAGCAGTTTGGGGGATACGCAGTATTTT.

V usage is TRBV9 and J usage is TRBJ2-3; D is possibly TRBD2 (6 bases). V was pared by 1 base and J by 6 bases, with 12 bases between. Germline CDR1 is SGDLS and CDR2 is YYNGEE. The CDR3 consists of 14 residues. The CDR3 reads CASSVTSRMDTQYF. CDR3 sequence (DNA): TGTGCCAGCAGCGTAACTAGCAGGATGGATACGCAGTATTTT.

The J gene is TRBJ2-3, the V gene TRBV4-1; the match to TRBD1 covers 7 bases. Trimming cost V 3 bases and J 5 bases; bases outside gene matches: 17. Germline values: CDR1 MGHRA, CDR2 YSYEKL. The CDR3 contains 18 residues. The CDR3 DNA reads TGCGCCAGCAGCCAGAATCTTTCCCCAGGGGGACCTCAAGATACGCAGTATTTT. It yields the protein CASSQNLSPGGPQDTQYF.

V and J are TRBV18 and TRBJ1-1; D possibly corresponds to TRBD1 (5 bases). The CDR3 sequence is 14 residues long. V dropped 4 bases and J dropped 1 base, with 10 bases sitting between them. Germline CDR1 KGHSH, CDR2 LQKENI. The CDR3 here is CASSLADRNTEAFF. DNA for the CDR3: TGTGCCAGCTCACTTGCCGACAGGAACACTGAAGCTTTCTTT.

This clonotype came up a few times. CDR3 DNA sequence: TGTGCCAGCAGCCCTCAGGCGGGAGGAGAAAACATTCAGTACTTC. Translation gives CASSPQAGGENIQYF. The V call is TRBV13, the J call TRBJ2-4, with 8 nucleotides matching TRBD2. J lost 5 bases, V lost 5 bases, and 8 bases had no gene match. The CDR3 extends over 15 amino acids. The germline CDR1 and CDR2 sequences are PRHDT and FYEKMQ (reference sequence).

This clonotype was seen repeatedly, ten times or more. The V gene is TRBV20-1, the J gene TRBJ2-1; D unresolved. The ends were cut back, 6 bases at V and 0 bases at J, with 15 bases in the middle. CDR1 and CDR2 from the germline V gene are DFQATT and SNEGSKA (reference sequence). This CDR3 is 15 amino acids long. Here the CDR3 DNA reads TGCAGTGCCGAGGACGGCTGGAGCTCCTACAATGAGCAGTTCTTC. Its protein product is CSAEDGWSSYNEQFF.

The chain combines TRBV11-2 with TRBJ2-1; D could derive from TRBD1 or TRBD2 (5 bases each). Trimming removed 5 bases from V and 8 bases from J, with 16 bases in between. The CDR3 spans 14 residues. CDR1 SGHAT and CDR2 FQNNGV come from the germline V gene. DNA for the CDR3: TGTGCCAGCAGCCGATTGCCTAGGGGAGATGAGCAGTTCTTC. As protein: CASSRLPRGDEQFF.

This clonotype was counted at least ten times. The chain combines TRBV5-1 with TRBJ2-2; no definite D call. Germline V lookup: CDR1 SGHRS, CDR2 YFSETQ. Trimming removed 4 bases at V and 0 bases at J, with 10 bases between. This CDR3 has 15 amino acids. CDR3 coding DNA: TGCGCCAGCAGCCCACCTACGACGAACACCGGGGAGCTGTTTTTT. It encodes CASSPPTTNTGELFF.